A selection of T cell receptor beta chains follows, all from one sample in a study of blood T cells in healthy people across ages. A single record per CDR3 protein comes from TCRdb applying MiXCR to the 5' RACE reads. The table shows 750,000 to 1,000,000 distinct CDR3 sequences, with almost 30% occurring only once. These records were also assigned to another study, of T cells of mothers and their children.

The source material was blood. Every receptor here comes from a woman aged 35 to 49 in good health. CDR3s include the opening cysteine and the closing phenylalanine or tryptophan. Where a row states a size, it is once, few, many or the class of an expanded clone; other rows omit it.

CDR3 protein	clone size	V gene	J gene	CDR3 length
CASSVDASYEQYF	few	TRBV9	TRBJ2-7	13
CASSVKGQPQHF	few	TRBV7-2	TRBJ1-5	12
CATSGSQRNTEAFF	-	TRBV24-1	TRBJ1-1	14
CASSQDPQWRIPPQHF	-	TRBV4-1	TRBJ1-5	16
CAISLAGSPNEKLFF	-	TRBV7-6	TRBJ1-4	15
CAWSVGAAGGYNEQFF	-	TRBV30	TRBJ2-1	16
CASSSGTGGLQETQYF	many	TRBV5-8	TRBJ2-5	16
CASSFPGAGTEAFF	few	TRBV5-6	TRBJ1-1	14
CASSHPSGNQETQYF	-	TRBV4-2	TRBJ2-5	15
CASSHQDSNYGYTF	many	TRBV12-3/TRBV12-4	TRBJ1-2	14
CASSLPGLGEQYF	-	TRBV27	TRBJ2-7	13
CASRGTGEYGYTF	-	TRBV2	TRBJ1-2	13
CASSKERGGFSSGANVLTF	-	TRBV21-1	TRBJ2-6	19
CASRGPNYEQYF	-	TRBV6-2/TRBV6-3	TRBJ2-7	12
CTSSQGFHEQYF	-	TRBV6-5	-	12
CASRMSVPYGYTF	few	TRBV6-5	TRBJ1-2	13
CSGAPVSTDTQYF	many	TRBV29-1	TRBJ2-3	13
CASSPGLSNTGELFF	-	TRBV5-1	TRBJ2-2	15
CASSQGQGISYNEQFF	-	TRBV11-3	TRBJ2-1	16
CASSYDGNGGYTF	-	TRBV6-5	TRBJ1-2	13
CASRSAVVPAAQYF	-	TRBV5-1	TRBJ2-5	14
CSASGGTDTQYF	-	TRBV20-1	TRBJ2-3	12
CASLRSPGDTNSGELFF	-	TRBV19	TRBJ2-2	17
CASSPGLNEQYF	-	TRBV18	TRBJ2-7	12
CAISALRDRGHTEAFF	-	TRBV10-3	TRBJ1-1	16
CASSDQGASWAGNGQPQHF	-	TRBV6-1	TRBJ1-5	19
CATSDATGGSGELFF	-	TRBV24-1	TRBJ2-2	15
CASSKSGGASNEQYF	few	TRBV7-2	-	15
CAGSRGGASGGVIQETQYF	-	TRBV7-3	TRBJ2-5	19
CASRDPYSNQPQHF	few	TRBV19	TRBJ1-5	14
CASSEGLRQGQETQYF	few	TRBV6-1	TRBJ2-5	16
CSVVETGMNTEAFF	-	TRBV29-1	TRBJ1-1	14
CASSPRQPSTDTQYF	-	TRBV18	TRBJ2-3	15
CATMSRNEQFF	-	TRBV15	TRBJ2-1	11
CASSMGEGYEQYF	-	TRBV5-1	TRBJ2-7	13
CSAREDRGSHNEQFF	-	TRBV20-1	TRBJ2-1	15
CASSPRLNTDTQYF	many	TRBV7-9	TRBJ2-3	14
CASSYSTGNTDTQYF	few	TRBV6-2/TRBV6-3	TRBJ2-3	15
CASSLDWAPGRPQHF	-	TRBV7-2	TRBJ1-5	15
CSARDRTSGLTFYNEQYF	-	TRBV20-1	TRBJ2-4	18
CASSDGTSGGPRETQYF	-	TRBV9	TRBJ2-5	17
CATGAMDTDTQYF	many	TRBV24-1	TRBJ2-3	13
CATSDNREVIRNEQFF	-	TRBV24-1	TRBJ2-1	16
CASSLRLGDQETQYF	few	TRBV5-1	TRBJ2-5	15
CASSIHRSRATGELFF	few	TRBV19	TRBJ2-2	16
CASSFLWRGNRGNTEAFF	-	TRBV27	TRBJ1-1	18
CASSVAFGASEAFF	-	TRBV9	TRBJ1-1	14
CASSFMGNGEKLFF	-	TRBV12-3/TRBV12-4	TRBJ1-4	14
CASSGLRGEQYF	many	TRBV28	TRBJ2-7	12
CASKGWGTNEKLFF	-	TRBV28	TRBJ1-4	14
CANSPETSGGTDTQYF	-	TRBV5-1	TRBJ2-3	16
CASSPPADSYGYTF	many	TRBV9	TRBJ1-2	14
CASSEAPAPANYGCTF	-	TRBV2	TRBJ1-2	16
CASGQVQGEAFF	-	TRBV18	TRBJ1-1	12
CSARDPVMSYNEQFF	many	TRBV20-1	TRBJ2-1	15
CASSYSGLGSNQPQHF	few	TRBV6-6	TRBJ1-5	16
CASSTFESTEAFF	few	TRBV7-8	TRBJ1-1	13
CASSTGLAGNEQFF	-	TRBV2	TRBJ2-1	14
CASSRDRERTDTQYF	many	TRBV6-5	TRBJ2-3	15
CSVESGLQETQFF	-	TRBV29-1	TRBJ2-1	13